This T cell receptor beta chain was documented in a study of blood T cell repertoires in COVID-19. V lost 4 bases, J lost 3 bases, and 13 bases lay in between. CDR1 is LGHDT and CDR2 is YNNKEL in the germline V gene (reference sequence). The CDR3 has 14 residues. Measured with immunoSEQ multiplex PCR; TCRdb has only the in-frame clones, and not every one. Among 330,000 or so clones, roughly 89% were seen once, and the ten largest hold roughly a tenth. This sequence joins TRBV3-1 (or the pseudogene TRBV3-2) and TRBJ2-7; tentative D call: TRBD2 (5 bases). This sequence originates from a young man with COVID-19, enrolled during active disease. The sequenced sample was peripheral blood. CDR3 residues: CASSPFGSRYEQYF. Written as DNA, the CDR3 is TGTGCCAGCAGCCCTTTTGGGAGCCGCTACGAGCAGTACTTC.